The present entry profiles one TCR beta chain with its context. Its target is unknown. The entry originates in a study of blood T cells in healthy people across ages. Study information: Through template switching, about one barcoded beta molecule was captured per two T cells, as measured in model experiments.

Per germline, CDR1 DFQATT and CDR2 SNEGSKA (reference sequence). The CDR3 has 13 amino acids. Overall study findings and caveats: Roughly linear declines in TCR beta diversity per million T cells occurred with age. The study found TCR beta diversity correlated strongly with naive T cell percentage.

A second PCR of 7 to 11 cycles used a sample-barcoded 5' primer and a J-beta primer mix. Each cDNA molecule, via a template-switch adaptor with 12 random nucleotides, was tagged. TCRdb reprocessed the 5' RACE reads with MiXCR, giving one entry per CDR3 protein. The repertoire holds about 680,000 distinct CDR3 sequences, 45% to 50% seen once, with roughly 34% in the top ten. V gene TRBV20-1 combines with J gene TRBJ2-5; 8 nucleotides agree with TRBD2. The assigned J gene may be wrong: the sequence end matches TRBJ2-1 better. The sequence derives from a woman aged 60-75 years in good health. The sample comprised blood. CDR3 amino acids: CSARDYSGETQFF. The CDR3 bases are TGCAGTGCTAGAGATTATAGCGGGGAGACCCAGTTCTTC.